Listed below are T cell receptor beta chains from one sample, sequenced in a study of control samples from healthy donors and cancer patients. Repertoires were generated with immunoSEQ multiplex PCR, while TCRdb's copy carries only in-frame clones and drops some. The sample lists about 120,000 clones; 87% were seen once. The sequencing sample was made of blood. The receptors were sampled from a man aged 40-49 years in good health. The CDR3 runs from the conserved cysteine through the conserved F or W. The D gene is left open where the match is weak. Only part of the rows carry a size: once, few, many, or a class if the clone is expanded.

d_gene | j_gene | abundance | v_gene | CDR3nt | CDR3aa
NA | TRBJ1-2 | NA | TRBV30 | TGTGCCTCCGTAGGGACTTCGGTCTATGGCTACACCTTC | CASVGTSVYGYTF
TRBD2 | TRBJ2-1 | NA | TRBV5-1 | TGCGCCAGCAGCTTGGGGGTTAGCGGGGGCGATGAGCAGTTCTTC | CASSLGVSGGDEQFF
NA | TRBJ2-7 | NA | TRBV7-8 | TGTGCCAGCAGCCTCCAAGGGTTTGGCATTGAGGTTCGTTTC | CASSLQGFGIEVRF
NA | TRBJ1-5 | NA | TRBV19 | TGTGCCAGTAGTGTCGGGGTAACAACCAATCAGCCCCAGCATTTT | CASSVGVTTNQPQHF
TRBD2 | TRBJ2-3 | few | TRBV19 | TGTGCCAGTAGTATATCTACTAGCGTTCAAGATACGCAGTATTTT | CASSISTSVQDTQYF
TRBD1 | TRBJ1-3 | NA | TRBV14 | TGTGCCAGCAGCCAAGAGCGGACAGGGGGTTCTGGAAACACCATATATTTT | CASSQERTGGSGNTIYF
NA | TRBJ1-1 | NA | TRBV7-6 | TGTGCCAGCAGCAAAGCAGCCGGGCAGAACACTGAAGCTTTCTTT | CASSKAAGQNTEAFF
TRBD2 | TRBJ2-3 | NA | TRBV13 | TGTGCCAGCAGCTCCCAAACACCGGGACTAGCGGGACTAAGCACAGATACGCAGTATTTT | CASSSQTPGLAGLSTDTQYF
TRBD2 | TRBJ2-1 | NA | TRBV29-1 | TGCAGCGTGGACTTAGCGGGGGGGCCATACAATGAGCAGTTCTTC | CSVDLAGGPYNEQFF
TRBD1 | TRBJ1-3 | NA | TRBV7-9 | TGTGCCAGCAGCTTAGAACACAGGGGGTCTGGAAACACCATATATTTT | CASSLEHRGSGNTIYF
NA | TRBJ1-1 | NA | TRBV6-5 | TGTGCCAGCAGGGACGACCAACAGGGAATTGAAGCTTTCTTT | CASRDDQQGIEAFF
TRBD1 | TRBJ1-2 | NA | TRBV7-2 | TGTGCCAGCAGCTTAGTTGGGACAGGGGGAACTGTAAATGGCTACACCTTC | CASSLVGTGGTVNGYTF
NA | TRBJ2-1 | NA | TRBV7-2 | TGTGCCAGCAGCTTGCTTGGCAGAGAACAGTTCTTC | CASSLLGREQFF
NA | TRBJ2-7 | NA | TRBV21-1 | TGTGCCAGCAGCAAAGGACCCCGCGGGGGGATCTCCTACGAGCAGTACTTC | CASSKGPRGGISYEQYF
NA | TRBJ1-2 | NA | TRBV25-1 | TGTGCCAGCAGTGAATCAAGGGAAAACTATGGCTACACCTTC | CASSESRENYGYTF
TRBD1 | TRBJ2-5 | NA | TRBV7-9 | TGTGCCAGCAGCTTAATTGAGGGGGCAGAGACCCAGTACTTC | CASSLIEGAETQYF
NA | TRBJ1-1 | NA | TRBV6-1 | TGTGCCAGCAGTGAAGTTCAGGGTAGCTCAGCTGAAGCTTTCTTT | CASSEVQGSSAEAFF
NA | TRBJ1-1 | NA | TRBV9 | TGTGCCAGCAGCGTAGGGCAGGGGAACACTGAAGCTTTCTTT | CASSVGQGNTEAFF
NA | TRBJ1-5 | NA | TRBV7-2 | TGTGCCAGCAGCTTTTCAGGGGCGGATCAGCCCCAGCATTTT | CASSFSGADQPQHF
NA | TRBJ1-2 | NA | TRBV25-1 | TGTGCCAGCAGTGCGGGAGGGCCATATGGCTACACCTTC | CASSAGGPYGYTF
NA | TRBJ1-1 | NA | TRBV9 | TGTGCCAGCAACGTAGAAGGGGGGGTGAACACTGAAGCTTTCTTT | CASNVEGGVNTEAFF
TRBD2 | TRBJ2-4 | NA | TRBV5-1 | TGCGCCAGCAGCTCAAGCGGGGGGCCTAATGGCGACATTCAGTACTTC | CASSSSGGPNGDIQYF
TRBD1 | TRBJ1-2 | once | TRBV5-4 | TGTGCCAGCAGCTCCGACAGGGGGCGCAAGGATGGCTACACCTTC | CASSSDRGRKDGYTF
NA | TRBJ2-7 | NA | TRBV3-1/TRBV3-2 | TGTGCCAGCAGCCAAGATCTAAGGGACGGAGTCTACGAGCAGTACTTC | CASSQDLRDGVYEQYF